This record covers a single TCR beta chain. The junction departs from germline at one end; a sequencing error may be responsible. TCRdb keeps only in-frame clones here, not all; method: immunoSEQ multiplex PCR. The table lists some 86,000 clones, around 85% of them singletons, with about 4% in the top ten. This sample was taken from a study of OX40 agonist ivuxolimab in advanced cancers. Study as a whole: Administration of intravenous ivuxolimab to patients occurred every 2 weeks at 0.01 to 10 mg/kg.

CDR3 length: 15 residues. Germline V gives CDR1 SSHAT, CDR2 FNYEAQ (reference sequence). The J gene is TRBJ2-3, the V gene TRBV7-7, with D maybe TRBD2 (5 bases). The sequences come from CD4+ or CD8+ T cells sorted from blood, collected in a trial of the OX40 agonist ivuxolimab. The clonotype comes from an adult with an advanced solid tumor such as melanoma, head and neck, liver or kidney cancer. The CDR3 is CASSRSKEGTDTQYF. The CDR3, as DNA: TGTGCTAGCAGTCGCAGCAAGGAGGGCACAGATACGCAGTATTTT.